This T cell receptor (beta chain) emerged from a study of PD-1 blockade in classical Hodgkin lymphoma. Broader study findings: The repertoire differences lack a defined cause, possibly disease activity or prior therapy. Reports described newly diagnosed patients as having lower baseline TCR diversity than healthy donors.

Of note for this clone: Its antigen remains unknown.

The time point denotes: newly diagnosed, previously untreated cHL patient sample. Starting with thawed PBMCs, CD4+ T cells were purified by magnetic negative selection. Comparison relied on PBMCs that came from newly diagnosed, untreated classical Hodgkin lymphoma. Germline V gives CDR1 MNHNS, CDR2 SASEGT. The length of the CDR3 is 13 residues. The V and J ends lost 6 bases and 0 bases respectively, with 6 bases between them. Some clones are missing from TCRdb's copy, which holds only in-frame ones; the method was immunoSEQ multiplex PCR. Of roughly 23,000 clones listed, 90% are singletons. The clonotype was recovered from a human donor with classical Hodgkin lymphoma. The rearrangement uses TRBV6-1 and TRBJ1-5; D is perhaps TRBD1 (5 bases). Sequencing input: CD4+ T cells from blood. The CDR3 loop is CASRTVSNQPQHF. The CDR3 region has the DNA TGTGCCAGCAGGACAGTTAGCAATCAGCCCCAGCATTTT.